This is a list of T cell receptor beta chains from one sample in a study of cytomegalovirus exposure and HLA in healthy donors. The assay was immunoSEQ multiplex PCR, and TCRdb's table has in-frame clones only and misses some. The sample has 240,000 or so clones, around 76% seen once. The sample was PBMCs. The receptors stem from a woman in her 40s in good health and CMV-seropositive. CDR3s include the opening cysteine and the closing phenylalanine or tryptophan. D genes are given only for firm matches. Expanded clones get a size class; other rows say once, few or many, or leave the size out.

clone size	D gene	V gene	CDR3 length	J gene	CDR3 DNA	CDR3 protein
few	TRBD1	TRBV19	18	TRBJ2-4	TGTGCCAGTAGTTCCGGGTGGGGACAGGGGTTAGCCAAAAACATTCAGTACTTC	CASSSGWGQGLAKNIQYF
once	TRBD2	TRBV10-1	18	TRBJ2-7	TGCGCCAGCAGTGAGTCCGGGCTAGCGGGAGGGAGGGCCTACGAGCAGTACTTC	CASSESGLAGGRAYEQYF
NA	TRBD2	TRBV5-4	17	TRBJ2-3	TGTGCCAGCAGCTCTGGGTCGCCCGGGAGGGGCACAGATACGCAGTATTTT	CASSSGSPGRGTDTQYF
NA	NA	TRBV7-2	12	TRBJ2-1	TGTGCCAGCAGCATAAGGACAATCGGGCAGTTCTTC	CASSIRTIGQFF
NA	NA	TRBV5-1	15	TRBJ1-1	TGCGCCAGCAGCTTGGCCGGGGATCAGAACACTGAAGCTTTCTTT	CASSLAGDQNTEAFF
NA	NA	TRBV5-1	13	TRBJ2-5	TGCGCCAGCAGCTCTTCTATCAAAGAGACCCAGTACTTC	CASSSSIKETQYF
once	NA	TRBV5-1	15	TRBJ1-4	TGCGCCAGCAGCCTACAGGGTTCAACTAATGAAAAACTGTTTTTT	CASSLQGSTNEKLFF
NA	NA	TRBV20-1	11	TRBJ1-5	TGCAGTGCTTCCGAATTCGGGCCCCAGCATTTT	CSASEFGPQHF
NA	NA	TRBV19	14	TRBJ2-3	TGTGCCAGTAGTATGAGCGTTAACACAGATACGCAGTATTTT	CASSMSVNTDTQYF
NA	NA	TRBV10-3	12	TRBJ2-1	TGTGCCATCACCTCCGGGTACAATGAGCAGTTCTTC	CAITSGYNEQFF
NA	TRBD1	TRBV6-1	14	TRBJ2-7	TGTGCCAGCAGTAGACAGGGATCCCTAGGCGAGCAGTACTTC	CASSRQGSLGEQYF
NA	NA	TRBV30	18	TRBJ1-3	TGTGCCTGGAGTTACTGGGCAGGTCAAGGGGCTCCTGGAAACACCATATATTTT	CAWSYWAGQGAPGNTIYF
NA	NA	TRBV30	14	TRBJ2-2	TGTGCCTGGAGTCGCCTAAGTCGGACCGGGGAGCTGTTTTTT	CAWSRLSRTGELFF
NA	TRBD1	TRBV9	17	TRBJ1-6	TGTGCCAGCAGCGTAGGGGGACAGGGGGCCTATAATTCACCCCTCCACTTT	CASSVGGQGAYNSPLHF
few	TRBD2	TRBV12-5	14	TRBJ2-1	TGTGCTAGTGGTTTGGTATCTAGCGGGAGTGAGCAGTTCTTC	CASGLVSSGSEQFF
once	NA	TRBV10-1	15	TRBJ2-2	TGCGCCAGCAGCGCAGGGGTTTCAGGCACCGGGGAGCTGTTTTTT	CASSAGVSGTGELFF
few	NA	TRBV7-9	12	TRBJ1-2	TGTGCCAGTCGGGGGGGAAACTATGGCTACACCTTC	CASRGGNYGYTF
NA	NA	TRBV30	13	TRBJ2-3	TGTGCCTGGAGTGCTGAGGGAGCAGATACGCAGTATTTT	CAWSAEGADTQYF
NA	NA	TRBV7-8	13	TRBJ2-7	TGTGCCAGCAGCCCGCTTCCGGAGCGCGAGCAGTACTTC	CASSPLPEREQYF
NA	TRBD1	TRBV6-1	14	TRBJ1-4	TGTGCCAGCAGCCTGGACAGGGGGGATGAAAAACTGTTTTTT	CASSLDRGDEKLFF
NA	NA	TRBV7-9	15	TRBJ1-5	TGTGCCAGCGGCACCCCGGACAGAATCAATCAGCCCCAGCATTTT	CASGTPDRINQPQHF
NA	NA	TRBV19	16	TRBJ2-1	TGTGCCAGTAGTATAGGAGGGCCTGTAGCAGTCAATGAGCAGTTCTTC	CASSIGGPVAVNEQFF
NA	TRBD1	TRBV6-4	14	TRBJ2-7	TGTGCCAGCAGGCAGGACAGGGCGAGGGGCGAGCAGTACTTC	CASRQDRARGEQYF
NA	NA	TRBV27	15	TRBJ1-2	TGTGCCAGCAGAATTGGACAGTCCCCTTTCTATGGCTACACCTTC	CASRIGQSPFYGYTF
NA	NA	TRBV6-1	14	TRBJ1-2	TGTGCCAGCGTTCCGGGAACAACTTTGGGAGGCTACACCTTC	CASVPGTTLGGYTF
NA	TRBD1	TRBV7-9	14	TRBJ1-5	TGTGCCAGCAGCTTCGGACAGGGGAATCAGCCCCAGCATTTT	CASSFGQGNQPQHF
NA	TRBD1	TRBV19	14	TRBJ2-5	TGTGCCAGTAGTTTACAGGGGGCGAGGGAGACCCAGTACTTC	CASSLQGARETQYF
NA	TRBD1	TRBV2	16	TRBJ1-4	TGTGCCAGCAGTCGGACAGGGAGGAGGGCGCATGAAAAACTGTTTTTT	CASSRTGRRAHEKLFF
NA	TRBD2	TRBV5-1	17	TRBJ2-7	TGCGCCAGCAGCTTGGTCCCCGGGACTAGCGGTTCCTACGAGCAGTACTTC	CASSLVPGTSGSYEQYF